This TCR beta chain came from a study of blood T cell repertoires in COVID-19. Clones were read by immunoSEQ multiplex PCR, and TCRdb kept only the in-frame ones, dropping some. The sample lists more than 95,000 clones, roughly 80% occurring once. CDR1 is MNHEY, CDR2 SVGEGT, per germline. The CDR3 length is 13 residues. V dropped 2 bases and J dropped 5; count of bases not matched to a gene: 2. The chain combines TRBV6-2 or TRBV6-3 with TRBJ1-1, with 7 bases matching TRBD1. Specimen: peripheral blood. This TCR derives from a woman in her 70s with acute or convalescent COVID-19. CDR3 coding DNA: TGTGCCAGCAGTTACAGGGGGCGTACTGAAGCTTTCTTT. It translates to CASSYRGRTEAFF.